This TCR beta chain is drawn from a study of blood T cell repertoires in COVID-19. Study-wide background: Some COVID-19 samples were acute and others convalescent; all came from the United States, Italy and Spain.

CDR3 length: 14 amino acids. The V and J ends lost 4 bases and 6 bases, in that order; junction bases with no gene match: 7. Germline V CDR1 and CDR2: SQVTM, ANQGSEA. Authors' analysis steps: Amplified reference gene primers provided the basis for estimating nucleated cell counts. Sequencing used immunoSEQ multiplex PCR; TCRdb keeps in-frame clones, though not all of them. V, J and clone size were drawn from that table, and D and trimming were deduced from the DNA. The sample carries tens of thousands of clones, 85% to 90% recorded once. The TCR sequence derives from a man in his fifties or sixties with active COVID-19. The J gene is TRBJ2-3, the V gene TRBV29-1; 10 nucleotides align to TRBD2. Sample: peripheral blood. This CDR3 reads CSVGRAGGPDTQYF. CDR3 nucleotide sequence: TGCAGCGTTGGAAGAGCGGGAGGGCCCGATACGCAGTATTTT.